These 10 T cell receptor beta chains originate from one sample sequenced in a study of blood T cell repertoires in COVID-19. The table came from immunoSEQ multiplex PCR; TCRdb's copy has only in-frame clones and leaves some out. The sample lists nearly 55,000 clones; around 78% were seen once. Sequencing was performed on peripheral blood. The receptors originated from a human donor with active or convalescent COVID-19. The donor label of this sample is uncertain.

The V call is TRBV15, the J call TRBJ2-7; weak D call: TRBD1 (7 bases). Trimming pared 5 bases from V and 2 bases from J, leaving 19 bases between. Germline V gives CDR1 LNHNV, CDR2 YYDKDF (reference sequence). The CDR3 runs to 16 residues. This CDR3 is CATSFQGGLRAYEQYF. The CDR3 region has the DNA TGTGCCACCAGCTTCCAGGGGGGACTCCGCGCCTACGAGCAGTACTTC.

The rearrangement uses TRBV11-1 and TRBJ2-5; TRBD2 agrees at 12 bases. The CDR3 runs 16 residues. The V gene end was trimmed by 4 bases and the J gene end by 5 bases; junction bases not matched to a gene: 8. Germline lookup yields CDR1 SGHAT and CDR2 FQDESV (reference sequence). This chain's CDR3 is CASSSRDLAGGETQYF. As DNA, the CDR3 is TGTGCCAGCAGCTCCCGCGACCTAGCGGGAGGGGAGACCCAGTACTTC.

This chain joins TRBV11-3 and TRBJ1-6, with 8 positions matching TRBD1. J was trimmed by 6 bases and V by 5 bases; bases with no gene match: 3. CDR3 size: 14 residues. CDR1 is SGHNT, CDR2 YENEEA, per germline. The CDR3 sequence: CASSADRGNSPLHF. The CDR3 DNA follows: TGTGCCAGCAGCGCAGACAGGGGTAATTCACCCCTCCACTTT.

This chain uses TRBV30 with TRBJ2-7; 7 bases line up with TRBD1. The germline CDR1 and CDR2 sequences are GTSNPN and SVGIG (reference sequence). The ends lost 5 bases at V and 5 bases at J; junction bases unmatched: 6. The CDR3 spans 12 residues. CDR3 in amino acids: CAWARQGHEQYF. In DNA, the CDR3 is TGTGCCTGGGCCCGACAGGGCCACGAGCAGTACTTC.

The chain links TRBV19 to TRBJ1-2; possibly TRBD1 for D (5 bases). This CDR3 has 12 amino acids. The ends were cut back, 5 bases at V and 7 bases at J, with 11 bases in the middle. Per germline, CDR1 LNHDA and CDR2 SQIVND (reference sequence). Here the CDR3 reads CASSVDQGGYTF. In DNA, the CDR3 is TGTGCCAGTAGTGTGGATCAGGGTGGCTACACCTTC. Using reference TRBV19 and TRBJ1-2 for the parts outside the CDR3, the full variable domain is DGGITQSPKYLFRKEGQNVTLSCEQNLNHDAMYWYRQDPGQGLRLIYYSQIVNDFQKGDIAEGYSVSREKKESFPLTVTSAQKNPTAFYLCASSVDQGGYTFGSGTRLTVV.

This chain joins TRBV11-2 and TRBJ2-1; D might be TRBD1 (5 bases). Germline V gene lookup returns CDR1 SGHAT and CDR2 FQNNGV. V was pared by 5 bases and J by 2 bases, with 19 bases between. The CDR3 length is 17 residues. CDR3: CASSTQRGSEAYNEQFF. CDR3 coding DNA: TGTGCCAGCAGCACGCAAAGGGGAAGCGAGGCCTACAATGAGCAGTTCTTC.

The chain uses TRBV5-5 and TRBJ2-2; 7 bases map to TRBD2. This CDR3 has 17 amino acids. The V gene end was trimmed by 3 bases and the J gene end by 3 bases; junction bases not matched to a gene: 11. The germline CDR1 and CDR2 sequences are SGHKS and YYEKEE (reference sequence). The CDR3: CASSSSRTTSDTGELFF. Here the CDR3 DNA reads TGTGCCAGCAGCTCATCTCGAACAACTAGCGACACCGGGGAGCTGTTTTTT.

This clone has just one count. The J gene is TRBJ2-3, the V gene TRBV6-5; D is possibly TRBD2 (6 bases). Trimming pared 6 bases from V and 0 bases from J, leaving 13 bases between. Germline V gene sequence: CDR1 MNHEY, CDR2 SVGAGI. The CDR3 extends over 15 amino acids. The CDR3 nucleotides are TGTGCCAGCAGGGGAGCGGGCCCTAGCACAGATACGCAGTATTTT. This translates into CASRGAGPSTDTQYF.

The DNA of the CDR3 is TGTGCCAGCAGCCCAGGACTAGCGGCCAAATACCAAGAGACCCAGTACTTC. It encodes CASSPGLAAKYQETQYF. The rearrangement joins TRBV11-3 to TRBJ2-5; 10 bases line up with TRBD2. CDR3 length: 17 amino acids. CDR1 SGHNT and CDR2 YENEEA come from the germline V gene. The ends lost 5 bases at V and 0 bases at J; junction bases unmatched: 9.

The chain has TRBV3-1 (or the pseudogene TRBV3-2) and TRBJ1-2; TRBD1 matches 8 bases. Trimming cost V 3 bases and J 7 bases; bases outside gene matches: 10. CDR1 and CDR2 (germline): LGHDT, YNNKEL (reference sequence). This CDR3 contains 15 residues. The CDR3: CASSHLGGTGRGYTF. CDR3 nucleotide sequence: TGTGCCAGCAGCCACTTAGGGGGGACAGGTCGTGGCTACACCTTC.